The 4 T cell receptor beta chains given below trace back to one sample, sequenced in a study of response to subunit inactivated influenza vaccine. TCRdb reprocessed the RT-PCR reads via MiXCR and lists one record per CDR3 protein. The sample consists of hundreds of thousands of distinct CDR3 sequences, 25% of them appearing once. The sequenced sample was CD4+ T cells sorted from PBMCs, obtained less than 6 days after vaccination. The receptors derive from a man aged 45-60 years who received an inactivated influenza vaccine.

The chain recombines TRBV29-1 with TRBJ1-1, with D hard to call. The CDR3 length is 12 residues. Germline V gives CDR1 SQVTM, CDR2 ANQGSEA. Trimming shortened V by 1 base and J by 7 bases, and 10 bases separated the two germline ends. The CDR3 is CSVEGLKREAFF. The CDR3 coding sequence is TGCAGCGTTGAAGGACTGAAGCGTGAAGCTTTCTTT.

This clonotype was counted at least ten times. The chain employs TRBV5-1 and TRBJ2-3; no reliable D call. Looked up from germline, CDR1 is SGHRS and CDR2 is YFSETQ. The ends were cut back, 1 base at V and 3 bases at J, with 6 bases in the middle. The CDR3 has 13 amino acids. In DNA form, the CDR3 reads TGCGCCAGCAGCTTGTCCGCTACAGATACGCAGTATTTT. This sequence encodes CASSLSATDTQYF.

This clonotype has more than one count but fewer than ten. V and J are TRBV12-3 or TRBV12-4 and TRBJ2-1, with 10 bases matching TRBD2. J lost 3 bases, V lost 6 bases, and 5 bases had no gene match. The CDR3 has 15 residues. The chain's CDR3 is CASRLAGVIYNEQFF. CDR3 sequence (DNA): TGTGCCAGCAGGCTAGCGGGAGTTATCTACAATGAGCAGTTCTTC.

This clonotype was observed a handful of times. The chain employs TRBV10-3 and TRBJ2-7; possible D gene TRBD2, 6 bases. The CDR3 spans 16 residues. Deletions cut 0 bases from V and 0 bases from J, with 12 bases between. CDR1 is ENHRY and CDR2 is SYGVKD in the germline V gene. In nucleotides, the CDR3 is TGTGCCATCAGTGAGTCTGGGAGGTCACGCTCCTACGAGCAGTACTTC. Translation: CAISESGRSRSYEQYF.